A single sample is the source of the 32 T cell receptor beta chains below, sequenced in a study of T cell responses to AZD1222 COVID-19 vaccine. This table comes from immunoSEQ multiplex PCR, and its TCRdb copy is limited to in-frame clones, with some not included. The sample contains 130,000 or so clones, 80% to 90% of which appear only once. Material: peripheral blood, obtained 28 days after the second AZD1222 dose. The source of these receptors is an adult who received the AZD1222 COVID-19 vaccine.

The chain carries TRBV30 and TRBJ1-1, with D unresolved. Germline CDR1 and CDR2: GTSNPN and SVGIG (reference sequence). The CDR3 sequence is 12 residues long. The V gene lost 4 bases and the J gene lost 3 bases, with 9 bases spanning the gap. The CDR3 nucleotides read TGTGCCTGGACCCGCATATACACTGAAGCTTTCTTT. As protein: CAWTRIYTEAFF.

DNA of the CDR3: TGCAGTGCTTCGGCCCGAGAGACCCAGTACTTC. Amino acid sequence: CSASARETQYF. This sequence joins TRBV20-1 and TRBJ2-5, with D hard to call. The germline V and J ends were trimmed by 5 bases and 4 bases, with 8 bases remaining between them. CDR3 length equals 11 residues. Germline V CDR1 and CDR2: DFQATT, SNEGSKA (reference sequence).

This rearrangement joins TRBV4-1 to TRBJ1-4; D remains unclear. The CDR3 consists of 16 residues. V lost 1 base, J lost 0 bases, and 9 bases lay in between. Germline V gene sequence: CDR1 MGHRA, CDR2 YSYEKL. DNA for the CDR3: TGCGCCAGCAGCCAAGCTTACGGTACAACTAATGAAAAACTGTTTTTT. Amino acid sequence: CASSQAYGTTNEKLFF.

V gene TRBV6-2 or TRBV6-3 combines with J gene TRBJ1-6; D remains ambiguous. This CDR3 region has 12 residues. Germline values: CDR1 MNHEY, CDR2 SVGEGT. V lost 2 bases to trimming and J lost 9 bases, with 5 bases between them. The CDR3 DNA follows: TGTGCCAGCAGTTACGAGGTTTCACCCCTCCACTTT. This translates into CASSYEVSPLHF.

The CDR3 coding sequence is TGTGCCAGCAGCTTTTACCAGGGGAATGAGCAGTTCTTC. The encoded protein is CASSFYQGNEQFF. The J gene is TRBJ2-1, the V gene TRBV6-5, with D perhaps matching TRBD1 (6 bases). Trimming took off 6 bases at V and 7 bases at J, with 13 bases between the two ends. Looked up from germline, CDR1 is MNHEY and CDR2 is SVGAGI. This CDR3 has 13 amino acids.

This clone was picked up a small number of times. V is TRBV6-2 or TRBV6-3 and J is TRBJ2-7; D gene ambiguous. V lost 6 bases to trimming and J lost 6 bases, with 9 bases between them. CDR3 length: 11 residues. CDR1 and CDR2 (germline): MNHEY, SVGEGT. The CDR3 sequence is CASSDLSEQYF. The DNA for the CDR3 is TGTGCCAGCAGCGACCTGAGCGAGCAGTACTTC.

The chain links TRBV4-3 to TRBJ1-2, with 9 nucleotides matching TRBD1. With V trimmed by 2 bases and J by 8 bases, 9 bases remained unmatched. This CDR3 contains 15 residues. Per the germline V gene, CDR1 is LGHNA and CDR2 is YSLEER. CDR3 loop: CASSQFTGGELGYTF. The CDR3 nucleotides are TGCGCCAGCAGCCAATTCACAGGGGGCGAATTGGGCTACACCTTC.

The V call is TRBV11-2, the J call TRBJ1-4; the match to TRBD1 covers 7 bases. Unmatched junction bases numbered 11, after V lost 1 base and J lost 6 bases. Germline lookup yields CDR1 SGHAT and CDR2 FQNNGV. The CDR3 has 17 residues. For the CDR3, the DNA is TGTGCCAGCAGCTTAGGCCTCCGAGGGGGCGCGTATGAAAAACTGTTTTTT. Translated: CASSLGLRGGAYEKLFF.

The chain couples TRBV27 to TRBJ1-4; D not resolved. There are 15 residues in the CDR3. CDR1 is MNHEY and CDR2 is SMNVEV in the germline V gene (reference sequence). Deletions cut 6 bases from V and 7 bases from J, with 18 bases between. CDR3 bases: TGTGCCAGCAGCTTCGCCCAAGGTGGAGGTGAAAAACTGTTTTTT. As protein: CASSFAQGGGEKLFF.

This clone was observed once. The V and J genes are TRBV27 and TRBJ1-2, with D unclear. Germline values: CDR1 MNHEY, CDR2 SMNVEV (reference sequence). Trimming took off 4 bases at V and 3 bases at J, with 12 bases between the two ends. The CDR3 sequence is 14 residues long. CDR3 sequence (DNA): TGTGCCAGCAGTTCCTGGACGGGCCACTATGGCTACACCTTC. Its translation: CASSSWTGHYGYTF.

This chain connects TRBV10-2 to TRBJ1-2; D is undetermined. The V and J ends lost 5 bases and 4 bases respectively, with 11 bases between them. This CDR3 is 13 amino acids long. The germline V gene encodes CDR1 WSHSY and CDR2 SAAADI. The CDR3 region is CASSSADPYGYTF. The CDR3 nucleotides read TGCGCCAGCAGTTCCGCGGATCCCTATGGCTACACCTTC.

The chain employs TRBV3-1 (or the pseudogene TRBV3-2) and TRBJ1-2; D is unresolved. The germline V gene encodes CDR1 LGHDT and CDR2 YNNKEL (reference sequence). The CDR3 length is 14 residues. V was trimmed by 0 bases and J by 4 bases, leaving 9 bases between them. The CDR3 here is CASSQEAGLYGYTF. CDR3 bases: TGTGCCAGCAGCCAAGAGGCAGGCCTCTATGGCTACACCTTC.

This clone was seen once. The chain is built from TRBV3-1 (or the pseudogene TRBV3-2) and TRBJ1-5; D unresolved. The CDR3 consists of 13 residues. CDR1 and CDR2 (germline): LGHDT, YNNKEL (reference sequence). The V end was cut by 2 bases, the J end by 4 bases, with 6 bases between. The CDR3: CASSQTRNQPQHF. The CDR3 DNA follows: TGTGCCAGCAGCCAAACACGGAATCAGCCCCAGCATTTT.

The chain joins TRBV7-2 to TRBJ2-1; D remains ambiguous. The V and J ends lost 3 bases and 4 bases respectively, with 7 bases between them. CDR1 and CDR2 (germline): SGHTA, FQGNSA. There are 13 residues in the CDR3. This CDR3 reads CASSLSVYNEQFF. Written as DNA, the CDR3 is TGTGCCAGCAGCTTGTCCGTTTACAATGAGCAGTTCTTC.

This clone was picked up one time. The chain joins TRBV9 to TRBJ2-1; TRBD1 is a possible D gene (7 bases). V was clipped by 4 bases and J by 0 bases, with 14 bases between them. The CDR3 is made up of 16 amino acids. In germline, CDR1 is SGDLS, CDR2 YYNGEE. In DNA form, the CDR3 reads TGTGCCAGCAGCCCCCCAGGGGGGCTCTCCTACAATGAGCAGTTCTTC. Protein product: CASSPPGGLSYNEQFF.

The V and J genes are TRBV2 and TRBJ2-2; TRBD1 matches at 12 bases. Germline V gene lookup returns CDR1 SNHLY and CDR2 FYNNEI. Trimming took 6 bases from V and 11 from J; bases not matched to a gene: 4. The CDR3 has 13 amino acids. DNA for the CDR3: TGTGCCAGCAGGGGGACAGGGGGCAGTGAGCTGTTTTTT. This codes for CASRGTGGSELFF. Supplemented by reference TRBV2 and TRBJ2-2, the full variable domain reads EPEVTQTPSHQVTQMGQEVILRCVPISNHLYFYWYRQILGQKVEFLVSFYNNEISEKSEIFDDQFSVERPDGSNFTLKIRSTKLEDSAMYFCASRGTGGSELFFGEGSRLTVL.

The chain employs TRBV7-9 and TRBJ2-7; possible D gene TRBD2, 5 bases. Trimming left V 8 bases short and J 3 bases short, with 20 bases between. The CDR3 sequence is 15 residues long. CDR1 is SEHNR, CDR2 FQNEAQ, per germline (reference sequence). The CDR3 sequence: CASGGWSGGDYEQYF. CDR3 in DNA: TGTGCCAGCGGTGGTTGGAGCGGTGGAGACTACGAGCAGTACTTC.

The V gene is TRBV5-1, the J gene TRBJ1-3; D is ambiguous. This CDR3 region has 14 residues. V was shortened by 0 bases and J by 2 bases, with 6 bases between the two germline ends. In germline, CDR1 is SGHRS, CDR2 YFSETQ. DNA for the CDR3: TGCGCCAGCAGCTTGGCCGGGGCTGGAAACACCATATATTTT. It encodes CASSLAGAGNTIYF.

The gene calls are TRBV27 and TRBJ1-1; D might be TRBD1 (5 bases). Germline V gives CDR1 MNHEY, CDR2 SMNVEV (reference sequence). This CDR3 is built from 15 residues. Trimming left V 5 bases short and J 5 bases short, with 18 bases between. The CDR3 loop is CASSDLDWGSTEAFF. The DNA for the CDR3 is TGTGCCAGCAGTGATCTGGACTGGGGGAGTACTGAAGCTTTCTTT.

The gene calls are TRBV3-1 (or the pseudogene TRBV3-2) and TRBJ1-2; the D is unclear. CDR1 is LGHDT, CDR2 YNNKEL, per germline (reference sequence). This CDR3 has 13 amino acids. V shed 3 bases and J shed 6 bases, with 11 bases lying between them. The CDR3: CASSHRWEDGYTF. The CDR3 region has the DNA TGTGCCAGCAGCCACCGGTGGGAGGATGGCTACACCTTC.

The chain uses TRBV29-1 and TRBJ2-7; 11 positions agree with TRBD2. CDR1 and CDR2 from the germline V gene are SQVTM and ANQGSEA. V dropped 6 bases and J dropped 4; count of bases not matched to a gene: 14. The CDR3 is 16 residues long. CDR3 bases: TGCAGCGTCGGACTAGCGGGTGGTTGGTACGCGTACGAGCAGTACTTC. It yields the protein CSVGLAGGWYAYEQYF.

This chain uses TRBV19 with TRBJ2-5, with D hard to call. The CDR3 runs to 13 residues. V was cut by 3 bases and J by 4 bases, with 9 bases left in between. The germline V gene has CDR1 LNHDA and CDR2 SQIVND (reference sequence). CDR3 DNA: TGTGCCAGTAGTATGGCGGTGGGAGAGACCCAGTACTTC. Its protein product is CASSMAVGETQYF.

This chain's CDR3 is CAWGEGKLFF. CDR3 bases: TGTGCCTGGGGAGAGGGAAAACTGTTTTTT. V gene TRBV30 combines with J gene TRBJ1-4; D gene unclear. Germline CDR1 GTSNPN, CDR2 SVGIG (reference sequence). V lost 5 bases to trimming and J lost 10 bases, with 8 bases between them. The CDR3 runs to 10 residues.

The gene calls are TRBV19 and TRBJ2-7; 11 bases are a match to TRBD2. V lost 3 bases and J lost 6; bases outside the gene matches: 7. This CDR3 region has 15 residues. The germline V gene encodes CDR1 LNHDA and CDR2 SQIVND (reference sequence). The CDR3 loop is CASSMSGTSGTEQYF. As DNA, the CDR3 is TGTGCCAGTAGTATGAGCGGGACTAGCGGAACCGAGCAGTACTTC.

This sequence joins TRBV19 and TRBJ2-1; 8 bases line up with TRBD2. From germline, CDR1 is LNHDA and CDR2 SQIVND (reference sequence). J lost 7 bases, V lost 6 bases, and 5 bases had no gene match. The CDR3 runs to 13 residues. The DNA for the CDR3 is TGTGCCAGTAGGCGGACTAGCTGGAATGAGCAGTTCTTC. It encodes CASRRTSWNEQFF.

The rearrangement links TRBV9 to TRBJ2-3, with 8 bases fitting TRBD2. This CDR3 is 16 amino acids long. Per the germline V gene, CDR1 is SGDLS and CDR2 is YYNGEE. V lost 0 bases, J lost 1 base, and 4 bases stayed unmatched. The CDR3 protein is CASSVVAGGRTDTQYF. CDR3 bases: TGTGCCAGCAGCGTAGTGGCGGGAGGACGCACAGATACGCAGTATTTT.

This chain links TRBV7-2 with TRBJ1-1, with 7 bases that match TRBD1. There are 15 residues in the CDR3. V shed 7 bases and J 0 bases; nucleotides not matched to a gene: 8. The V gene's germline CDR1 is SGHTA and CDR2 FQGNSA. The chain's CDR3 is CASTLRGSMNTEAFF. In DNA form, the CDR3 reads TGTGCCAGCACCCTCAGGGGGAGTATGAACACTGAAGCTTTCTTT.

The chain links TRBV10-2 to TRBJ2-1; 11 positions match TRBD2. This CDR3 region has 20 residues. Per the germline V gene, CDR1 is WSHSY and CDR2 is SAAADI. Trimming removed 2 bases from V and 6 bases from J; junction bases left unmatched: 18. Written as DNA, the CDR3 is TGCGCCAGCAGTGAGCCGACTAGCGGGATGAAAACCAAAAGATTCAATGAGCAGTTCTTC. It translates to CASSEPTSGMKTKRFNEQFF.

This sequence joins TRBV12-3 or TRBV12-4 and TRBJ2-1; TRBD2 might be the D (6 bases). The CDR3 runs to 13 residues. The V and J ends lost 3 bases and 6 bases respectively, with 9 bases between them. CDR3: CASSFSGPNEQFF. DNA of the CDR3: TGTGCCAGCAGTTTTAGCGGCCCCAATGAGCAGTTCTTC.

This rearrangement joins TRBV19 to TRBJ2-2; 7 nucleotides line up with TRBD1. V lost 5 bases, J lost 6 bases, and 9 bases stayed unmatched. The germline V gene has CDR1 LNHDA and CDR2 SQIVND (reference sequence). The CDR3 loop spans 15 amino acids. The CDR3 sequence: CASSPGTAPPGELFF. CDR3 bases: TGTGCCAGTAGTCCCGGGACAGCACCCCCCGGGGAGCTGTTTTTT. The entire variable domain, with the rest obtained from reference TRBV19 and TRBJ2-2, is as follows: DGGITQSPKYLFRKEGQNVTLSCEQNLNHDAMYWYRQDPGQGLRLIYYSQIVNDFQKGDIAEGYSVSREKKESFPLTVTSAQKNPTAFYLCASSPGTAPPGELFFGEGSRLTVL.

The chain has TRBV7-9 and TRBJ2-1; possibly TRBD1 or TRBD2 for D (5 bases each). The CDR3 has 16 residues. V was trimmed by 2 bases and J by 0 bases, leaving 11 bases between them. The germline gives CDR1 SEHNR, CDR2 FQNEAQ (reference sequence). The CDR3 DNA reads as TGTGCCAGCAGCTTATCGGGGCTGAGCTCCTACAATGAGCAGTTCTTC. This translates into CASSLSGLSSYNEQFF.

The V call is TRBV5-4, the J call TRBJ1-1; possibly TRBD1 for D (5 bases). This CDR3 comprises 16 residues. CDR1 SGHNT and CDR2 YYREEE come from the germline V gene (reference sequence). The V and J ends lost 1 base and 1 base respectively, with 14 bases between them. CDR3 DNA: TGTGCCAGCAGCTTGATTGGGGGTCCCGAGAACACTGAAGCTTTCTTT. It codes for CASSLIGGPENTEAFF.